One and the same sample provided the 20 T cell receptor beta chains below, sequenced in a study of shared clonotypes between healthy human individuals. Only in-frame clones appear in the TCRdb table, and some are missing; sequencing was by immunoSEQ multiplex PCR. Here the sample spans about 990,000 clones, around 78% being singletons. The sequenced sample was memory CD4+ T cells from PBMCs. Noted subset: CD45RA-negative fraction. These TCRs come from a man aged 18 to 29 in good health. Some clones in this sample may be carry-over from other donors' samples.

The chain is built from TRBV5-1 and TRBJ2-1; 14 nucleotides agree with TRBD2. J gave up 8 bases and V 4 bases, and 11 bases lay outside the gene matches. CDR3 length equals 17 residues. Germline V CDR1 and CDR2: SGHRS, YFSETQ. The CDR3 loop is CASSTSGLAGVVDEQFF. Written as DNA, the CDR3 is TGCGCCAGCAGCACCTCGGGACTAGCGGGAGTAGTTGATGAGCAGTTCTTC.

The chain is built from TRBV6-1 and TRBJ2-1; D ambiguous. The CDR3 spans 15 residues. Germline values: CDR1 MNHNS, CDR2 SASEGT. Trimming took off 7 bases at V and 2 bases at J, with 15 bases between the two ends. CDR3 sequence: CASIRLLGAYNEQFF. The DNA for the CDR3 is TGTGCCAGCATTCGACTCCTCGGCGCCTACAATGAGCAGTTCTTC.

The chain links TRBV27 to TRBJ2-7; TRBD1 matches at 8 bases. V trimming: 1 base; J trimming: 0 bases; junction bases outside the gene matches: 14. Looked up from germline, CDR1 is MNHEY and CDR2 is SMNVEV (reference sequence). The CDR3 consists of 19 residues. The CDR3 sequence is CASSLCGPGQAIFSYEQYF. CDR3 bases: TGTGCCAGCAGTTTATGTGGGCCGGGACAGGCGATTTTCTCCTACGAGCAGTACTTC.

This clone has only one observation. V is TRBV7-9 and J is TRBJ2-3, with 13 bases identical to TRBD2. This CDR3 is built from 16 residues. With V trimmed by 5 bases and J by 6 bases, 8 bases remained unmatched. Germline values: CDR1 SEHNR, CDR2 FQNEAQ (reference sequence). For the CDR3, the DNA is TGTGCCAGCAGCCGGGGACTAGCGGGGAGCAGGGATACGCAGTATTTT. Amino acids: CASSRGLAGSRDTQYF.

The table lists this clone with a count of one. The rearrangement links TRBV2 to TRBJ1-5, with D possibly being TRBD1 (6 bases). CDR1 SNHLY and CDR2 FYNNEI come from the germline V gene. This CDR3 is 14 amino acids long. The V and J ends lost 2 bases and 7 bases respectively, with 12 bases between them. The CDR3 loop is CASSETTGAQPQHF. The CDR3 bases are TGTGCCAGCAGTGAAACGACAGGAGCGCAGCCCCAGCATTTT.

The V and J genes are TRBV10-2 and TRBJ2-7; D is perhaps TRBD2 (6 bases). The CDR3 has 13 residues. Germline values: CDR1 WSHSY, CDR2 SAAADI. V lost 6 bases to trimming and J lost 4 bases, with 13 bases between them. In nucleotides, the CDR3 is TGCGCCAGCAGGGCGGCGGGGCCATACGAGCAGTACTTC. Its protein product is CASRAAGPYEQYF.

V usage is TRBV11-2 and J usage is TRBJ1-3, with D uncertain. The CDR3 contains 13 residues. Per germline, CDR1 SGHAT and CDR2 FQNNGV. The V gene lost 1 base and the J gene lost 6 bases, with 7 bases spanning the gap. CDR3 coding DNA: TGTGCCAGCAGCTTAGGACTAGTAAACACCATATATTTT. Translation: CASSLGLVNTIYF.

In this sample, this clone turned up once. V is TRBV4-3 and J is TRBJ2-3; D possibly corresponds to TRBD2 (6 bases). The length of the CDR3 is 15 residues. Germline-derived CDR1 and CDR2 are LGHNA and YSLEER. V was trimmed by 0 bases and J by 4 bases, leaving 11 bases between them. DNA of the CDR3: TGCGCCAGCAGCCAAGAGGGGAGCGGGCCAGATACGCAGTATTTT. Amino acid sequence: CASSQEGSGPDTQYF.

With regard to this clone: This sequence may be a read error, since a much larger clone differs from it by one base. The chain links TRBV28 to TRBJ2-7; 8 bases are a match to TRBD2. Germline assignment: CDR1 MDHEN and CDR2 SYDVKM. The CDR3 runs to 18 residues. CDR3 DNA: TGTGCCAGCAACAAAGTCGGGCTAGCGGGCCCCATGTCCTACGAGCAGCACTTC. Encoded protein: CASNKVGLAGPMSYEQHF.

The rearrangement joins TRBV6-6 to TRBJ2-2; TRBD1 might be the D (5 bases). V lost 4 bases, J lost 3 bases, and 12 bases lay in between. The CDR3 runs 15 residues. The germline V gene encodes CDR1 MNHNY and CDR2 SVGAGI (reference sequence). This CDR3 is CASSLPRAHTGELFF. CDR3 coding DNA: TGTGCCAGCAGTTTACCCAGGGCGCACACCGGGGAGCTGTTTTTT.

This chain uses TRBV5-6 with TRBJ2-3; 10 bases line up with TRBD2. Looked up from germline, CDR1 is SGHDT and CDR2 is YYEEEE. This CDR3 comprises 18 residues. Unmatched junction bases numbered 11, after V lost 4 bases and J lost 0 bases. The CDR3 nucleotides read TGTGCCAGCAGCCACCGTAGGCTAGCGGGAGCTAGCACAGATACGCAGTATTTT. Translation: CASSHRRLAGASTDTQYF.

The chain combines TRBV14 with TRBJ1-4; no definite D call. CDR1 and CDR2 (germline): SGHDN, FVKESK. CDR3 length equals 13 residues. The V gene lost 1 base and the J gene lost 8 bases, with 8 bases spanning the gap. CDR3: CASSQGAAEKLFF. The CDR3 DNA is TGTGCCAGCAGCCAAGGGGCGGCGGAAAAACTGTTTTTT.

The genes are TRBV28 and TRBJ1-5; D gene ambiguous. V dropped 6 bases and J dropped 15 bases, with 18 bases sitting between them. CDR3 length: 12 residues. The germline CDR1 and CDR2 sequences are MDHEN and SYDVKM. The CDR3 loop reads CASSGRDHRLHF. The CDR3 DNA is TGTGCCAGCAGCGGTCGGGATCACAGATTGCATTTT. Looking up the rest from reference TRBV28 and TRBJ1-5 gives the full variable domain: DVKVTQSSRYLVKRTGEKVFLECVQDMDHENMFWYRQDPGLGLRLIYFSYDVKMKEKGDIPEGYSVSREKKERFSLILESASTNQTSMYLCASSGRDHRLHFGDGTRLSIL.

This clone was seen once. CDR3 amino acids: CASSPTGGGGREQYF. In DNA form, the CDR3 reads TGTGCCAGCAGCCCAACAGGGGGCGGTGGGAGGGAGCAGTACTTC. The chain carries TRBV5-4 and TRBJ2-7, with 9 bases aligning to TRBD1. The germline gives CDR1 SGHNT, CDR2 YYREEE (reference sequence). The CDR3 spans 15 residues. J gave up 7 bases and V 4 bases, and 12 bases lay outside the gene matches.

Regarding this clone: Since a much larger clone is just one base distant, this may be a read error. CDR3 sequence (DNA): TGTACCAGCACCCAGGGTGGGGAGCTGTTTTTT. Protein sequence: CTSTQGGELFF. The genes are TRBV5-6 and TRBJ2-2; D possibly corresponds to TRBD1 (5 bases). Germline values: CDR1 SGHDT, CDR2 YYEEEE. The CDR3 sequence is 11 residues long.

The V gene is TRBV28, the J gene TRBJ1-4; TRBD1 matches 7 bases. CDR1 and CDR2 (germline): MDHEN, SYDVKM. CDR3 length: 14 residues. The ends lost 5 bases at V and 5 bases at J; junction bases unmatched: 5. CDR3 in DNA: TGTGCCAGCAGTCCGGGACAGAGGAATGAAAAACTGTTTTTT. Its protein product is CASSPGQRNEKLFF.

CDR3 sequence: CASSLGLAAYNEQFF. The CDR3 bases are TGTGCCAGCAGTTTGGGACTAGCGGCTTACAATGAGCAGTTCTTC. The V gene is TRBV11-2, the J gene TRBJ2-1; 11 bases line up with TRBD2. The CDR3 length is 15 residues. CDR1 SGHAT and CDR2 FQNNGV come from the germline V gene. J lost 4 bases, V lost 6 bases, and 5 bases had no gene match.

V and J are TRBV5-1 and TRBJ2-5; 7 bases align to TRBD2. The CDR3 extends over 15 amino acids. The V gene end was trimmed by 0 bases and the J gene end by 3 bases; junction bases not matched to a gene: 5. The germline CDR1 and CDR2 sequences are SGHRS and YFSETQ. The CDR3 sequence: CASSLVGLAEETQYF. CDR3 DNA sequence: TGCGCCAGCAGCTTGGTCGGGCTAGCGGAAGAGACCCAGTACTTC.

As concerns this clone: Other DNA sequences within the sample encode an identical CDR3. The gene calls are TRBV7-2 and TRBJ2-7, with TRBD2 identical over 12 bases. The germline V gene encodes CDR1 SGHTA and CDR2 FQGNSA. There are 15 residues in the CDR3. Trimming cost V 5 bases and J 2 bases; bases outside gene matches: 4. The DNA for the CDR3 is TGTGCCAGCAGCCCTCTAGCGGGAGGGCCCTACGAGCAGTACTTC. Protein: CASSPLAGGPYEQYF.

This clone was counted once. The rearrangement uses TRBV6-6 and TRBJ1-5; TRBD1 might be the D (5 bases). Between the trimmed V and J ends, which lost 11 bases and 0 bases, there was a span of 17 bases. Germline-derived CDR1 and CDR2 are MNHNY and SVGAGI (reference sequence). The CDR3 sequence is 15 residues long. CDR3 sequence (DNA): TGTGCCTCGAAGGCCGAAGGGGCTAGCAATCAGCCCCAGCATTTT. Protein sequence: CASKAEGASNQPQHF.